A selection of T cell receptor beta chains follows, all from one sample in a study of T cell repertoires in cytomegalovirus infection. TCRdb reanalysed the reads using MiXCR and keeps one entry per CDR3 protein. The data hold nearly 650,000 distinct CDR3 sequences, with about 24% observed a single time. Sequenced sample: CD8+ T cells from PBMCs. The receptors come from a human donor in good health (CMV status not recorded). Some clones in this sample may be carry-over from other donors' samples. Each CDR3 is given with its conserved first and last residue. The D gene is left open where the match is weak. Expanded clones are given a class, and other clones once, few, many or no size at all.

V gene: TRBV6-5; D gene: TRBD1; CDR3 length: 18; J gene: TRBJ1-2; clone size: NA; CDR3 DNA: TGTGCCAGCAGTCCCTCCGGGACAGGGGCCGCCGGAGACTATGGCTACACCTTC; CDR3 protein: CASSPSGTGAAGDYGYTF
V gene: TRBV6-1; D gene: TRBD1; CDR3 length: 11; J gene: TRBJ2-4; clone size: NA; CDR3 DNA: TGTGCCAGCCGCATACAGGGGATTCAGTACTTC; CDR3 protein: CASRIQGIQYF
V gene: TRBV7-4; D gene: TRBD2; CDR3 length: 15; J gene: TRBJ2-2; clone size: few; CDR3 DNA: TGTGCCAGCAGTTCGGCTAGCGGGGTTGCCGGGGAGCTGTTTTTT; CDR3 protein: CASSSASGVAGELFF
V gene: TRBV5-1; D gene: NA; CDR3 length: 12; J gene: TRBJ1-2; clone size: few; CDR3 DNA: TGCGCCAGCAGCAGGGACGCCTATGGCTACACCTTC; CDR3 protein: CASSRDAYGYTF
V gene: TRBV20-1; D gene: NA; CDR3 length: 14; J gene: TRBJ2-1; clone size: few; CDR3 DNA: TGCAGTGCTAGAGCGACGGACCCCTCGGATGAGCAGTTCTTC; CDR3 protein: CSARATDPSDEQFF
V gene: TRBV6-9; D gene: NA; CDR3 length: 17; J gene: TRBJ2-7; clone size: NA; CDR3 DNA: TGTGCCAGCAGTTTCCCCTCGGGGGGCCCAAGTAGTGGCGAGCAGTACTTC; CDR3 protein: CASSFPSGGPSSGEQYF
V gene: TRBV7-9; D gene: NA; CDR3 length: 15; J gene: TRBJ1-1; clone size: NA; CDR3 DNA: TGTGCCAGCAGCTTAGATGCGGGTTTGAACACTGAAGCTTTCTTT; CDR3 protein: CASSLDAGLNTEAFF
V gene: TRBV7-9; D gene: NA; CDR3 length: 12; J gene: TRBJ2-7; clone size: many; CDR3 DNA: TGTGCCAGCAGCTTACAGGGGTACGAGCAGTACTTC; CDR3 protein: CASSLQGYEQYF
V gene: TRBV25-1; D gene: NA; CDR3 length: 15; J gene: TRBJ2-7; clone size: few; CDR3 DNA: TGTGCCAGCAGTGGGGACTCTAGGACTTCCTACGAGCAGTACTTC; CDR3 protein: CASSGDSRTSYEQYF
V gene: TRBV6-2/TRBV6-3; D gene: NA; CDR3 length: 17; J gene: TRBJ2-3; clone size: NA; CDR3 DNA: TGTGCCAGCAGTATGGATGGGAGGACGGACGAAGTGGATACGCAGTATTTT; CDR3 protein: CASSMDGRTDEVDTQYF
V gene: TRBV5-1; D gene: NA; CDR3 length: 16; J gene: TRBJ2-1; clone size: few; CDR3 DNA: TGCGCCAGCAGCCCCGTAGGGCCGGGCTCCTACAATGAGCAGTTCTTC; CDR3 protein: CASSPVGPGSYNEQFF
V gene: TRBV5-5; D gene: TRBD1; CDR3 length: 17; J gene: TRBJ2-1; clone size: NA; CDR3 DNA: TGTGCCAGCAGCTTCGTTCGGGGACAGATTACCTACAATGAGCAGTTCTTC; CDR3 protein: CASSFVRGQITYNEQFF
V gene: TRBV6-2/TRBV6-3; D gene: NA; CDR3 length: 13; J gene: TRBJ2-4; clone size: many; CDR3 DNA: TGTGCCAGCAGCCCCGGGGGCGCGGGCATTCAGTACTTC; CDR3 protein: CASSPGGAGIQYF
V gene: TRBV6-6; D gene: NA; CDR3 length: 15; J gene: TRBJ2-3; clone size: few; CDR3 DNA: TGTGCCAGCAGTTACACCCCAACAGGCACAGATACGCAGTATTTT; CDR3 protein: CASSYTPTGTDTQYF
V gene: TRBV6-5; D gene: TRBD1; CDR3 length: 15; J gene: TRBJ1-6; clone size: few; CDR3 DNA: TGTGCCAGCAGTTTACACAGGGGGGAGGATTCACCCCTCCACTTT; CDR3 protein: CASSLHRGEDSPLHF
V gene: TRBV12-3/TRBV12-4; D gene: NA; CDR3 length: 12; J gene: TRBJ2-5; clone size: NA; CDR3 DNA: TGTGCCAGCGGAACTAGTCTTCAGACCCAGTACTTC; CDR3 protein: CASGTSLQTQYF
V gene: TRBV7-9; D gene: NA; CDR3 length: 12; J gene: TRBJ2-1; clone size: NA; CDR3 DNA: TGTGCCAGCAGGGATACAGGGAATGAGCAGTTCTTC; CDR3 protein: CASRDTGNEQFF
V gene: TRBV20-1; D gene: NA; CDR3 length: 16; J gene: TRBJ2-3; clone size: few; CDR3 DNA: TGCAGTGCTAGGAGAGTAGGATCTTCTAGCACAGATACGCAGTATTTT; CDR3 protein: CSARRVGSSSTDTQYF
V gene: TRBV7-3; D gene: TRBD1; CDR3 length: 14; J gene: TRBJ2-1; clone size: many; CDR3 DNA: TGTGCCAGCAGCGGGACAGGACCGAATGATGAGCAGTTCTTC; CDR3 protein: CASSGTGPNDEQFF
V gene: TRBV27; D gene: NA; CDR3 length: 14; J gene: TRBJ1-6; clone size: NA; CDR3 DNA: TGTGCCTCCCCCCCGGACAGCGATAATTCACCCCTCCACTTT; CDR3 protein: CASPPDSDNSPLHF
V gene: TRBV20-1; D gene: NA; CDR3 length: 15; J gene: TRBJ2-1; clone size: NA; CDR3 DNA: TGCAGTGCTAGAGATAGCCTAGTATCCCACAATAAGCAGTTCTTC; CDR3 protein: CSARDSLVSHNKQFF
V gene: TRBV29-1; D gene: NA; CDR3 length: 15; J gene: TRBJ2-3; clone size: few; CDR3 DNA: TGCAGCGTTGAAGAGGGACGGAGAACCACAGATACGCAGTATTTT; CDR3 protein: CSVEEGRRTTDTQYF
V gene: TRBV7-9; D gene: NA; CDR3 length: 14; J gene: TRBJ1-5; clone size: many; CDR3 DNA: TGTGCCAGCAGCCAAGGGATGGGCAATCAGCCCCAGCATTTT; CDR3 protein: CASSQGMGNQPQHF
V gene: TRBV25-1; D gene: NA; CDR3 length: 13; J gene: TRBJ1-2; clone size: few; CDR3 DNA: TGTGCCAGCAGTGAATTGGGGAACTATGGCTACACCTTC; CDR3 protein: CASSELGNYGYTF
V gene: TRBV29-1; D gene: TRBD1; CDR3 length: 12; J gene: TRBJ1-2; clone size: NA; CDR3 DNA: TGCAGCATGTGGACAGGAAACTATGGCTACACCTTC; CDR3 protein: CSMWTGNYGYTF
V gene: TRBV6-2/TRBV6-3; D gene: NA; CDR3 length: 15; J gene: TRBJ1-6; clone size: NA; CDR3 DNA: TGTGCCAGCAGTTATGAAGGACGGGTAAATTCACCCCTCCACTTT; CDR3 protein: CASSYEGRVNSPLHF
V gene: TRBV20-1; D gene: TRBD2; CDR3 length: 15; J gene: TRBJ2-5; clone size: few; CDR3 DNA: TGCAGTGCTAGAAGTGGACTAGCTAACGGGGGAACCCAGTACTTC; CDR3 protein: CSARSGLANGGTQYF
V gene: TRBV2; D gene: TRBD1; CDR3 length: 13; J gene: TRBJ1-1; clone size: NA; CDR3 DNA: TGTGCCAGCACCTCGACAGGGCTTACTGAAGCTTTCTTT; CDR3 protein: CASTSTGLTEAFF
V gene: TRBV5-1; D gene: TRBD2; CDR3 length: 16; J gene: TRBJ2-1; clone size: NA; CDR3 DNA: TGCGCCAGCAGCTGGGGACTAGCGGGGGACGGAAATGAGCAGTTCTTC; CDR3 protein: CASSWGLAGDGNEQFF
V gene: TRBV29-1; D gene: TRBD2; CDR3 length: 15; J gene: TRBJ2-1; clone size: few; CDR3 DNA: TGCAGCGTTGAAGATCAATGGCGGGGGGTGAGTGAGCAGTTCTTC; CDR3 protein: CSVEDQWRGVSEQFF
V gene: TRBV7-9; D gene: TRBD2; CDR3 length: 16; J gene: TRBJ2-7; clone size: many; CDR3 DNA: TGTGCCAGCACCCCCTCCTGGGGGGGTGATCACTACGAGCAGTACTTC; CDR3 protein: CASTPSWGGDHYEQYF
V gene: TRBV7-2; D gene: NA; CDR3 length: 12; J gene: TRBJ1-2; clone size: few; CDR3 DNA: TGTGCCAGCAGCCCACAGGGTCAGGGCTACACCTTC; CDR3 protein: CASSPQGQGYTF
V gene: TRBV5-1; D gene: NA; CDR3 length: 14; J gene: TRBJ1-2; clone size: NA; CDR3 DNA: TGCGTCAGCAGACCGATCGGGTCTAACTATGGCTACACCTTC; CDR3 protein: CVSRPIGSNYGYTF
V gene: TRBV7-9; D gene: NA; CDR3 length: 12; J gene: TRBJ2-1; clone size: few; CDR3 DNA: TGTGCCAGCACGGGGGCGCGCAATGAGCAGTTCTTC; CDR3 protein: CASTGARNEQFF
V gene: TRBV20-1; D gene: TRBD2; CDR3 length: 17; J gene: TRBJ2-7; clone size: few; CDR3 DNA: TGCAGTGCTAGAGATCCGCTAGCGGGGGTTACCTCCTACGAGCAGTACTTC; CDR3 protein: CSARDPLAGVTSYEQYF
V gene: TRBV19; D gene: TRBD2; CDR3 length: 15; J gene: TRBJ2-1; clone size: few; CDR3 DNA: TGTGCCAGTACCCCGGGACTAGGTCTCTACAATGAGCAGTTCTTC; CDR3 protein: CASTPGLGLYNEQFF
V gene: TRBV2; D gene: NA; CDR3 length: 11; J gene: TRBJ2-1; clone size: NA; CDR3 DNA: TGTGCCAGCCTTTGGGGGAATGAGCAGTTCTTC; CDR3 protein: CASLWGNEQFF
V gene: TRBV10-3; D gene: TRBD2; CDR3 length: 16; J gene: TRBJ2-5; clone size: NA; CDR3 DNA: TGTGCCATCAGTGATTTTGGGGTCGGCGGGGGAGAGACCCAGTACTTC; CDR3 protein: CAISDFGVGGGETQYF
V gene: TRBV7-6; D gene: NA; CDR3 length: 13; J gene: TRBJ1-5; clone size: many; CDR3 DNA: TGTGCCAGCAGCTTGGCGGCCGATCAGCCCCAGCATTTT; CDR3 protein: CASSLAADQPQHF
V gene: TRBV5-6; D gene: TRBD2; CDR3 length: 17; J gene: TRBJ2-1; clone size: NA; CDR3 DNA: TGTGCCAGCAGCCTAATTGTGGGACTACCTGGCGTGGATGAGCAGTTCTTC; CDR3 protein: CASSLIVGLPGVDEQFF
V gene: TRBV12-5; D gene: NA; CDR3 length: 13; J gene: TRBJ1-4; clone size: many; CDR3 DNA: TGTGCTAGTGTCCCGGACGGGCATGAAAAACTGTTTTTT; CDR3 protein: CASVPDGHEKLFF
V gene: TRBV7-9; D gene: NA; CDR3 length: 17; J gene: TRBJ2-7; clone size: few; CDR3 DNA: TGTGCCAGCAGCCTACCCTCGCTCGGGGGCCCCTCCTACGAGCAGTACTTC; CDR3 protein: CASSLPSLGGPSYEQYF
V gene: TRBV28; D gene: TRBD2; CDR3 length: 18; J gene: TRBJ2-3; clone size: NA; CDR3 DNA: TGTGCCAGCAGTCCGGGACTAGCGGGGGGGCGTGACACAGATACGCAGTATTTT; CDR3 protein: CASSPGLAGGRDTDTQYF
V gene: TRBV20-1; D gene: NA; CDR3 length: 14; J gene: TRBJ1-6; clone size: NA; CDR3 DNA: TGCAGTGCTAGAGTTGAAGGGGGGAATTCACCCCTCCACTTT; CDR3 protein: CSARVEGGNSPLHF
V gene: TRBV6-5; D gene: NA; CDR3 length: 15; J gene: TRBJ2-7; clone size: NA; CDR3 DNA: TGTGCCAGCAGTTCCCCCCGACGAAAAAGATACGAGCAGTACTTC; CDR3 protein: CASSSPRRKRYEQYF